This TCR beta chain appears in the sequencing data of a study of Ad26.COV2.S vaccination and SARS-CoV-2 variants. Looking at the study overall: Ad26.COV2.S shots went into the muscle once or twice, 56 days apart. Study results and caveats: Ad26.COV2.S recipients had broader spike-specific TCRs (P = 0.0014). Using TCR breadth and depth analyses may have led to underestimated total T cell responses. Post-vaccination spike-specific CD8+ and CD4+ T cell responses reportedly had substantial breadth.

A note on this clone: Its antigen is currently unknown.

Treatment in this sample: about 20 received Ad26.COV2.S at low or high dose, single or two shots; 5 received placebo; per-sample allocation not given. The study sampled participants on day 63 after the first vaccine or placebo injection. The trim removed 4 bases at V and 4 bases at J, leaving 9 bases unmatched. Germline loops: CDR1 SEHNR, CDR2 FQNEAQ (reference sequence). The length of the CDR3 is 17 residues. Generated by immunoSEQ multiplex PCR, the TCRdb table keeps only in-frame clones and is missing some. The sample has around 270,000 clones; roughly nine tenths are singletons. The clonotype was recovered from a person between 18 and 60 years old who received the Ad26.COV2.S COVID-19 vaccine or a placebo. The chain employs TRBV7-9 and TRBJ2-1; 11 bases line up with TRBD2. Sequencing used peripheral blood, obtained in a trial of Ad26.COV2.S vaccine versus placebo. CDR3 residues: CASSSRRASGRYNEQFF. For the CDR3, the DNA is TGTGCCAGCAGCTCCAGAAGGGCTAGCGGGAGGTACAATGAGCAGTTCTTC.